The T cell receptor (beta chain) described here comes from a study of patients and donors after allogeneic stem cell transplantation. TCRdb used MiXCR to reprocess the RT-PCR reads, holding one entry per CDR3 protein. There are under 30,000 distinct CDR3 sequences in the sample; about 45% occur only once, and over 70% lies in the top ten. With V trimmed by 7 bases and J by 6 bases, 11 bases remained unmatched. This CDR3 has 15 residues. Germline V gene sequence: CDR1 SNHLY, CDR2 FYNNEI. The sequence was collected from a human donor who was either an allogeneic HSCT recipient or a stem cell or donor lymphocyte infusion donor (not recorded which). It is not recorded whose cells these are; they may come from a transplant donor. V usage is TRBV2 and J usage is TRBJ2-7; 11 nucleotides agree with TRBD2. The sample consisted of blood, either unsorted or a sorted T cell fraction (not recorded which). The CDR3 DNA follows: TGTGCCAGCACTACTGGACTAGCGGGTCTTTCCGAGCAGTACTTC. This encodes CASTTGLAGLSEQYF.